This T cell receptor beta chain was recorded in a study of blood T cells in healthy people across ages. Alongside a J-beta primer mix, a sample-barcoded 5' primer served in a second PCR lasting about 7 to 11 cycles. Each cDNA molecule, via a template-switch adaptor with 12 random nucleotides, was tagged. TCRdb reanalysed the 5' RACE reads using MiXCR and keeps one entry per CDR3 protein. The sample lists about 1,000,000 distinct CDR3 sequences; under 45% were seen once. This CDR3 is built from 12 residues. J lost 5 bases, V lost 8 bases, and 3 bases had no gene match. Germline assignment: CDR1 GTSNPN and CDR2 SVGIG (reference sequence). Findings and limits, study-wide: Diversity figures based on one million T cells were deemed too low. Older age went with lower TCR beta diversity per million T cells, in a roughly linear way.

Notes on this clonotype: Its antigen is unidentified.

The J gene is TRBJ2-5, the V gene TRBV30; TRBD2 matches at 12 bases. Specimen: blood. The TCR originated in a woman aged 60-75 years in good health. In nucleotides, the CDR3 is TGTGCCCTAGCGGGAGGGGGGGAGACCCAGTACTTC. This encodes CALAGGGETQYF.